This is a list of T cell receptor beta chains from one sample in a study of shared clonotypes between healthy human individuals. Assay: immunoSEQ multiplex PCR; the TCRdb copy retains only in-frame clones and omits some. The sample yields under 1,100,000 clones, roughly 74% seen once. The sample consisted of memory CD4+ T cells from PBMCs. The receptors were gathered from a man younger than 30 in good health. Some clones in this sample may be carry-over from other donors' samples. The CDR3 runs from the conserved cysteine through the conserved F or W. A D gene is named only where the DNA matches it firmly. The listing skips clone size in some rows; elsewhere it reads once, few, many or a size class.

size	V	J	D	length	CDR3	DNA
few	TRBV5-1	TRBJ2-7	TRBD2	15	CASMMGTSGGGEQYF	TGCGCCAGCATGATGGGGACTAGCGGAGGGGGCGAGCAGTACTTC
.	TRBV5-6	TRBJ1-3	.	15	CASSTPGDSGNTIYF	TGTGCCAGCAGCACCCCGGGCGACTCTGGAAACACCATATATTTT
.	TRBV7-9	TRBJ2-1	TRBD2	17	CASSSGASGSDVVRQFF	TGTGCCAGCAGCTCGGGGGCTAGCGGGTCCGACGTGGTTAGGCAGTTCTTC
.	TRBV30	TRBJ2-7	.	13	CAWNGQGDYEQYF	TGTGCCTGGAATGGGCAGGGCGACTACGAGCAGTACTTC
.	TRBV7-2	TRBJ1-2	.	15	CASSSRGGQGMSYTF	TGTGCCAGCAGCTCCCGGGGCGGGCAAGGGATGTCCTACACCTTC
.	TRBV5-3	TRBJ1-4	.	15	CARYVEGATNEKLFF	TGTGCCAGATACGTTGAGGGTGCAACTAATGAAAAACTGTTTTTT
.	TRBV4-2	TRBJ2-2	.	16	CASSQDRGLETGELFF	TGTGCCAGCAGCCAAGATAGAGGGCTGGAAACCGGGGAGCTGTTTTTT
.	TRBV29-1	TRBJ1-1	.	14	CSVATQSLNTEAFF	TGCAGCGTAGCCACACAGAGTTTGAACACTGAAGCTTTCTTT
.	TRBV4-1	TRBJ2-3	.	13	CASSQGRGNTQYF	TGCGCCAGCAGCCAAGGGAGAGGTAATACGCAGTATTTT
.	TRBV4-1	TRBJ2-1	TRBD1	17	CASSISQGFEIYNEQFF	TGCGCCAGCAGTATCTCACAGGGGTTTGAGATCTACAATGAGCAGTTCTTC
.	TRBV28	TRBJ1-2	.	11	CASRGVYGYTF	TGTGCCAGCAGAGGGGTCTATGGCTACACCTTC
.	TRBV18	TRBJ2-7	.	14	CASSPITDSYEQYF	TGTGCCAGCTCACCCATAACAGATTCCTACGAGCAGTACTTC
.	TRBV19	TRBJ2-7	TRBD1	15	CASRFTGGGVDEQYF	TGTGCCAGTCGCTTTACAGGGGGCGGCGTAGACGAGCAGTACTTC
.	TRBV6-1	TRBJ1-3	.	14	CASSETFSGNTIYF	TGTGCCAGCAGTGAAACGTTCTCTGGAAACACCATATATTTT
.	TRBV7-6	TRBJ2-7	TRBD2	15	CASSPLAARSYEQYF	TGTGCCAGCAGCCCTCTAGCGGCGAGGTCCTACGAGCAGTACTTC
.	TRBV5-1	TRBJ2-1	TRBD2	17	CASSLGVGLAGHNEQFF	TGCGCCAGCAGCTTGGGTGTAGGTCTAGCGGGACACAATGAGCAGTTCTTC
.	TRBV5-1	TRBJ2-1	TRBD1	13	CASSLTGDNEQFF	TGCGCCAGCAGCTTGACAGGGGACAATGAGCAGTTCTTC